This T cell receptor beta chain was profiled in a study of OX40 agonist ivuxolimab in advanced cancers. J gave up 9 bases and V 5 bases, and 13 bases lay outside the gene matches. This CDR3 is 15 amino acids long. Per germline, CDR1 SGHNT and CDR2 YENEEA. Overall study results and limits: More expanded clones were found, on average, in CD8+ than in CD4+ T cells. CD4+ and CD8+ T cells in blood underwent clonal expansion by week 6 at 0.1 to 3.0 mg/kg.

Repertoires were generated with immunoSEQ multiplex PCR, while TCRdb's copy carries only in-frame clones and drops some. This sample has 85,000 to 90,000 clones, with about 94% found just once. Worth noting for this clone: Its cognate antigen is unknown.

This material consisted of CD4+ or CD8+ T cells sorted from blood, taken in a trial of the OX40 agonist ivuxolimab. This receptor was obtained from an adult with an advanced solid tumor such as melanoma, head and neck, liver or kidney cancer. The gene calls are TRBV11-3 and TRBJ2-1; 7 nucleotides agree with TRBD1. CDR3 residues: CASSVGNRGLGEQFF. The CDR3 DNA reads TGTGCCAGCAGCGTGGGGAACAGGGGCTTGGGTGAGCAGTTCTTC. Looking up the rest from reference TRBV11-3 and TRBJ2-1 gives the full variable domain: EAGVVQSPRYKIIEKKQPVAFWCNPISGHNTLYWYLQNLGQGPELLIRYENEEAVDDSQLPKDRFSAERLKGVDSTLKIQPAELGDSAVYLCASSVGNRGLGEQFFGPGTRLTVL.